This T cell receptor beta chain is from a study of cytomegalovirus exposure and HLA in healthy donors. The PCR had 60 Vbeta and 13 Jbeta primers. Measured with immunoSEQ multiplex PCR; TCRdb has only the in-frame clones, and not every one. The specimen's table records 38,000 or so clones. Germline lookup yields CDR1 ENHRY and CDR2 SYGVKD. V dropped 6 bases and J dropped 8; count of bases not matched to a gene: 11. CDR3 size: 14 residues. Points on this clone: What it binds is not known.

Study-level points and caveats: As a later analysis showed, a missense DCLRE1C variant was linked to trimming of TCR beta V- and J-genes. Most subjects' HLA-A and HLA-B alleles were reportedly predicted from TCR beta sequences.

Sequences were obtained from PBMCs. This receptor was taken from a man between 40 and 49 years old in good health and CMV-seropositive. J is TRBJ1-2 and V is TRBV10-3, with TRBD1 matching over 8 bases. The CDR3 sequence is CAIRNHGQGRGYTF. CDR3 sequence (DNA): TGTGCCATCAGGAACCATGGACAGGGCCGAGGCTACACCTTC.